This T cell receptor beta chain was recovered during a study of blood T cells in healthy people across ages. Study-level results: Diversity was higher, and naive CD4+ cells more numerous, in long-lived donors than in aged donors. The study regarded diversity estimates from one million T cells as underestimates.

This CDR3 comprises 13 residues. Germline lookup yields CDR1 MNHNY and CDR2 SVGAGI (reference sequence). As to this clonotype: Its specificity is not known.

Next came a second PCR, run for about 7 to 12 cycles, which used a sample-barcoded 5' primer along with a J-beta primer mix. Tags on each cDNA molecule came from a template-switch adaptor with 12 random nucleotides. A single record per CDR3 protein comes from TCRdb applying MiXCR to the 5' RACE reads. Of around 800,000 distinct CDR3 sequences listed, 62% were seen once; the top ten hold roughly a quarter. Peripheral blood samples of roughly 10 milliliters were drawn from each donor. Source material: blood. This TCR was sampled from a man younger than 45 in good health. V gene TRBV6-6 combines with J gene TRBJ2-4, with D possibly being TRBD1 (5 bases). The J call may be wrong; the DNA end is better matched by TRBJ2-7. The CDR3 region is CASIASGRYEQYF. CDR3 DNA sequence: TGTGCCAGCATTGCGTCAGGGCGATACGAGCAGTACTTC.